This TCR beta chain comes out of a study of cytomegalovirus exposure and HLA in healthy donors. Study-wide points: A missense variant in DCLRE1C was later tied to TCR beta V- and J-gene trimming. Productive status was seen about 90% or about 30% of the time for most TCR beta V segments in an earlier analysis.

CDR1 and CDR2 (germline): MDHEN, SYDVKM. This CDR3 has 16 residues. V was pared by 3 bases and J by 5 bases, with 8 bases of the junction left unmatched. About this clone: Its antigen is unidentified.

PCR used 60 Vbeta primers and 13 Jbeta primers. Method: immunoSEQ multiplex PCR; TCRdb's copy keeps in-frame clones and lacks some. The ten top clones account for 2%, within a sample of approximately 130,000 clones. J is TRBJ2-3 and V is TRBV28; TRBD2 agrees at 10 bases. The material sequenced was PBMCs. The TCR originated in a woman aged 55 to 70 in good health and CMV-seronegative. This CDR3 reads CASSLLSGGAVDTQYF. The CDR3 coding sequence is TGTGCCAGCAGTTTGTTGAGCGGGGGGGCGGTAGATACGCAGTATTTT.